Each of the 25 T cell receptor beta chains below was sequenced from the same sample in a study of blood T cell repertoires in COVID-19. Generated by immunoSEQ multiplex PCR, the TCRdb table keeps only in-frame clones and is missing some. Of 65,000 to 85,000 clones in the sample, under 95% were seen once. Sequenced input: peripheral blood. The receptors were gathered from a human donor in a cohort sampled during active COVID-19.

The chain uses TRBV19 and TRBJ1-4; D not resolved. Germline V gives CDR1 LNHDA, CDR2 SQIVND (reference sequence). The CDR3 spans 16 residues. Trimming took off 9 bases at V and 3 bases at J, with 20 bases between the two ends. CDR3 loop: CARPSNGVPANEKLFF. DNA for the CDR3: TGTGCCAGACCCTCGAACGGAGTTCCGGCTAATGAAAAACTGTTTTTT.

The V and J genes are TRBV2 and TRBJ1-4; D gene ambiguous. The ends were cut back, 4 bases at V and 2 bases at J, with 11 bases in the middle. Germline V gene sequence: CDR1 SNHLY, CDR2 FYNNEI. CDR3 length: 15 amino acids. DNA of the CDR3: TGTGCCAGCAGTGGTATCCTCGGGACTAATGAAAAACTGTTTTTT. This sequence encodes CASSGILGTNEKLFF.

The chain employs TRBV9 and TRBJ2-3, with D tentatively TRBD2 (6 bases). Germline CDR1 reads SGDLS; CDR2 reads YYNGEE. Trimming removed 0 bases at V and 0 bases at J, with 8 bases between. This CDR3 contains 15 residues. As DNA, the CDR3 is TGTGCCAGCAGCGTAGCGGACTACAGCACAGATACGCAGTATTTT. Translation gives CASSVADYSTDTQYF.

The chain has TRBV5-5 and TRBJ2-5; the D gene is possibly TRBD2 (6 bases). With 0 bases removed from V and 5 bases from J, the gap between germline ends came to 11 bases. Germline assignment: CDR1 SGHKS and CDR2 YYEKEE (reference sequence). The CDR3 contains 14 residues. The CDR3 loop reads CASSLVGAGETQYF. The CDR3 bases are TGTGCCAGCAGCTTGGTTGGCGCGGGGGAGACCCAGTACTTC.

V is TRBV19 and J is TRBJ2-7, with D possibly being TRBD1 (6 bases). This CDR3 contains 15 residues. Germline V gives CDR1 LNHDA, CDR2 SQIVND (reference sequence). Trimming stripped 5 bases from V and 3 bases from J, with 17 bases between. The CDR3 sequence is CASSPWDNSHYEQYF. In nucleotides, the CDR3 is TGTGCCAGTAGTCCATGGGACAATTCCCACTACGAGCAGTACTTC.

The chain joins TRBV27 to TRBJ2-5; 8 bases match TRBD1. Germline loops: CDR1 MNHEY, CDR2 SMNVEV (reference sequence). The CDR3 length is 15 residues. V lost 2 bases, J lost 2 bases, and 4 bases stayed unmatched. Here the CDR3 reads CASSLVRTGQETQYF. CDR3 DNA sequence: TGTGCCAGCAGTTTAGTTAGGACAGGGCAAGAGACCCAGTACTTC.

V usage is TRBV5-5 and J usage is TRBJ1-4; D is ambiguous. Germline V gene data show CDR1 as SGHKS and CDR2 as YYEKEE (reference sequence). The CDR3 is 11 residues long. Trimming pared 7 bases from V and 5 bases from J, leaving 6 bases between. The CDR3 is CASGENEKLFF. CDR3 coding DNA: TGTGCCAGCGGTGAGAATGAAAAACTGTTTTTT.

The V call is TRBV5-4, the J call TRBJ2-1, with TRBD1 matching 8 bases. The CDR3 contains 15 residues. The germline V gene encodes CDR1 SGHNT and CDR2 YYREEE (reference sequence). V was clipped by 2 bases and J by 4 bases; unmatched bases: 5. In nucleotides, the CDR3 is TGTGCCAGCAGCTTCCCGGGACAGGCTTACAATGAGCAGTTCTTC. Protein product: CASSFPGQAYNEQFF.

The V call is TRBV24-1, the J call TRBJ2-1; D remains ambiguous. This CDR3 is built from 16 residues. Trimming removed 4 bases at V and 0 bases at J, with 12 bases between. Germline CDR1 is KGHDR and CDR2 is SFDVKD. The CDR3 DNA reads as TGTGCCACCAGTGAGCTGACACACAGCTCCTACAATGAGCAGTTCTTC. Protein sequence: CATSELTHSSYNEQFF.

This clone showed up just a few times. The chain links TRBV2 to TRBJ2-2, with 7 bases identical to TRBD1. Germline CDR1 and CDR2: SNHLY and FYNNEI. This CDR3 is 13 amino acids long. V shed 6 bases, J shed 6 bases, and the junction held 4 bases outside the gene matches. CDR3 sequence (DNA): TGTGCCAGCAGGGGCGACAGGGCCGGGGAGCTGTTTTTT. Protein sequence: CASRGDRAGELFF.

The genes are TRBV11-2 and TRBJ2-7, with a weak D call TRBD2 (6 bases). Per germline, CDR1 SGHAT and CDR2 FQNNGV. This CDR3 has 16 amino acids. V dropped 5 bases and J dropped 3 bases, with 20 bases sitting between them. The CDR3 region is CASSLRDWRAGYEQYF. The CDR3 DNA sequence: TGTGCCAGCAGCCTCCGGGATTGGAGGGCAGGCTACGAGCAGTACTTC.

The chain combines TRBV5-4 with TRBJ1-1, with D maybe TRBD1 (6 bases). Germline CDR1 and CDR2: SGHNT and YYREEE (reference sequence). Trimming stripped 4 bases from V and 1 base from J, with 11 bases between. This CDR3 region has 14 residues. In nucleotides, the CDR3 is TGTGCCAGCAGCGCCGGACAGACGAACACTGAAGCTTTCTTT. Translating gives CASSAGQTNTEAFF.

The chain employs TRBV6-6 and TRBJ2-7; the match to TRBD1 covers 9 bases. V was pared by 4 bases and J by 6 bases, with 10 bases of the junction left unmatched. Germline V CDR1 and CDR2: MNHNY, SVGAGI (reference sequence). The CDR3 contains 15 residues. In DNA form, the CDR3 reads TGTGCCAGCAGTTCCGTCGGACAGGGGAGTATCGAGCAGTACTTC. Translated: CASSSVGQGSIEQYF.

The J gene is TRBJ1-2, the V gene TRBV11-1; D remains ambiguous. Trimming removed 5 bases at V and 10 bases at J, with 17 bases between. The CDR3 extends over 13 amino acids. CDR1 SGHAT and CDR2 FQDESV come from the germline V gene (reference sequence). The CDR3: CASSRGSEPDYTF. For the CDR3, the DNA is TGTGCCAGCAGCCGCGGGTCCGAACCCGACTACACCTTC.

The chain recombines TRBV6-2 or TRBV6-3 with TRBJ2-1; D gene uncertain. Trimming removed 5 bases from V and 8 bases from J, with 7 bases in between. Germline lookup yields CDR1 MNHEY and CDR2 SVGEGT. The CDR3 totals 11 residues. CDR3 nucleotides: TGTGCCAGCAGTCCCCAGGATGAGCAGTTCTTC. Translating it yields CASSPQDEQFF.

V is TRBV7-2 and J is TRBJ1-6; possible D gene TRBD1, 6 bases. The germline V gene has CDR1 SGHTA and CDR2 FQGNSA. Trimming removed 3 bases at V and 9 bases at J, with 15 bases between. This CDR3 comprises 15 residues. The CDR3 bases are TGTGCCAGCAGCTTGCGAACAGGGAGCGGTTCACCCCTCCACTTT. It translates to CASSLRTGSGSPLHF.

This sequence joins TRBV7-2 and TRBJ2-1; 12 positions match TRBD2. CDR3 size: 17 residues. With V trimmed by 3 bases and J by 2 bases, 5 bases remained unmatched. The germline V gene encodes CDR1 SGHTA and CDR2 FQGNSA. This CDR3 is CASSFGPSGGAYNEQFF. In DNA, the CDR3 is TGTGCCAGCAGCTTCGGTCCTAGCGGGGGGGCCTACAATGAGCAGTTCTTC.

The CDR3 loop reads CASSFQRGAPYEQYF. The CDR3 DNA sequence: TGTGCCAGCAGCTTCCAGCGGGGGGCCCCCTACGAGCAGTACTTC. The rearrangement links TRBV7-2 to TRBJ2-7, with TRBD2 matching over 9 bases. Trimming removed 3 bases from V and 2 bases from J; junction bases left unmatched: 5. Germline V gene lookup returns CDR1 SGHTA and CDR2 FQGNSA. CDR3 size: 15 residues.

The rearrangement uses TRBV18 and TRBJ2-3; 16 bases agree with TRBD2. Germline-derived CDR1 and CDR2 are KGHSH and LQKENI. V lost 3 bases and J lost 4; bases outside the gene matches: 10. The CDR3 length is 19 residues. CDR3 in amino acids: CASSPPGTSGGAAADTQYF. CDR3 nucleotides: TGTGCCAGCTCACCCCCCGGGACTAGCGGGGGGGCCGCGGCAGATACGCAGTATTTT.

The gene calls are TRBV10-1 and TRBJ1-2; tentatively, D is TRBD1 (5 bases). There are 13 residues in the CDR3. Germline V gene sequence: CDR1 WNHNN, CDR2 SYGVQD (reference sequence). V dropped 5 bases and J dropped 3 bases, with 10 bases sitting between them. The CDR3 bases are TGCGCCAGCAGTCCGCGGGGGGACTATGGCTACACCTTC. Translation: CASSPRGDYGYTF.

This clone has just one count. The CDR3 here is CASSLSRDSSYEQYF. CDR3 DNA: TGTGCCAGCAGCTTGTCGAGGGACAGCTCCTACGAGCAGTACTTC. The chain employs TRBV11-1 and TRBJ2-7; the match to TRBD1 covers 7 bases. Trimming removed 3 bases from V and 0 bases from J; junction bases left unmatched: 5. CDR3 length: 15 residues. In germline, CDR1 is SGHAT, CDR2 FQDESV (reference sequence).

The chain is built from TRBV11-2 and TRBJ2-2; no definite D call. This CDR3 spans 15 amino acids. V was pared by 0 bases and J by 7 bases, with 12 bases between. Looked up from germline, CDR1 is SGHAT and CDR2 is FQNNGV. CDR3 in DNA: TGTGCCAGCAGCTTAGAACCCCACAAGATCGGGGAGCTGTTTTTT. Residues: CASSLEPHKIGELFF.

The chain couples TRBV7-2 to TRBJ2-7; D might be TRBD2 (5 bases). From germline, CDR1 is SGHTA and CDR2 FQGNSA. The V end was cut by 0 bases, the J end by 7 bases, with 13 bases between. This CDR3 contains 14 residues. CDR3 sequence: CASSLARTRSEQYF. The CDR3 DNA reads TGTGCCAGCAGCTTAGCCCGCACTAGATCAGAGCAGTACTTC.

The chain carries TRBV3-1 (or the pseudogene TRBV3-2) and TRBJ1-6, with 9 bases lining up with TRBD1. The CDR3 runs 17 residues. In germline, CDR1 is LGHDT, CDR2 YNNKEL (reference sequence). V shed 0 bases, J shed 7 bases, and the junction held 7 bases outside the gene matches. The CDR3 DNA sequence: TGTGCCAGCAGCCAAGATTTGGGAGGACAGGGGAATTCACCCCTCCACTTT. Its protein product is CASSQDLGGQGNSPLHF.

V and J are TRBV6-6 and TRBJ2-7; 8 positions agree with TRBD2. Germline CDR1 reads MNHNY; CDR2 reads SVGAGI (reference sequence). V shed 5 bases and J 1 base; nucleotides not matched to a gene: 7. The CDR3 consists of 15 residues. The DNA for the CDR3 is TGTGCCAGCAGTCAATCGGGGACTAGGTCCTACGAGCAGTACTTC. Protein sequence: CASSQSGTRSYEQYF.